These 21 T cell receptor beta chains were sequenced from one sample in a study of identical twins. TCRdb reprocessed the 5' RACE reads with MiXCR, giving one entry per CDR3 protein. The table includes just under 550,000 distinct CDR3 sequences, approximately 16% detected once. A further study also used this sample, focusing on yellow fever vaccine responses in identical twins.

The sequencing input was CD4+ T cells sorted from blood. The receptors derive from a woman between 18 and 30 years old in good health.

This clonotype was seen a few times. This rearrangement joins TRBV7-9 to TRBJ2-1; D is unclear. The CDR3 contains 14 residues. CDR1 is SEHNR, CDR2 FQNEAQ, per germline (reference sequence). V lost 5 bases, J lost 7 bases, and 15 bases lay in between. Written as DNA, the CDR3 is TGTGCCAGCAGCCTTATCGGCCTCCTAAATGAGCAGTTCTTC. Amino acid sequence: CASSLIGLLNEQFF.

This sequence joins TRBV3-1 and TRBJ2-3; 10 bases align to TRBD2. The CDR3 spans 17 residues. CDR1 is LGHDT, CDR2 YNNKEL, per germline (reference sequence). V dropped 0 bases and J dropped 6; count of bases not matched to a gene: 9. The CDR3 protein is CASSQEDSGRPGDTQYF. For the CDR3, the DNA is TGTGCCAGCAGCCAAGAGGATAGCGGGAGGCCGGGGGATACGCAGTATTTT.

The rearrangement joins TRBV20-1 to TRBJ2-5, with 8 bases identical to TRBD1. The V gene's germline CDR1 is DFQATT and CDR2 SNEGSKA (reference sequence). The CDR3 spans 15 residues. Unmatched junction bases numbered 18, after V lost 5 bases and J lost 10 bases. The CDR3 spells CSAQAQTGQGGVQYF. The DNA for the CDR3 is TGCAGTGCTCAAGCTCAAACAGGACAGGGTGGGGTCCAGTACTTC.

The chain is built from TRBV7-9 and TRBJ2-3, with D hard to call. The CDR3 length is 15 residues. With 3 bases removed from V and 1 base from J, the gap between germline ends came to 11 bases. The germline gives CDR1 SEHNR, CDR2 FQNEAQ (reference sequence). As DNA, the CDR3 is TGTGCCAGCAGCTTTAAGCTTTTGGGCACAGATACGCAGTATTTT. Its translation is CASSFKLLGTDTQYF.

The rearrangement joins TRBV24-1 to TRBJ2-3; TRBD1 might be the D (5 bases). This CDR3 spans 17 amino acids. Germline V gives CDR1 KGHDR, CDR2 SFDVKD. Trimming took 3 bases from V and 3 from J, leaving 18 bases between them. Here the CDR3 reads CATSDMTASKRTDTQYF. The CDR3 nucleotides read TGTGCCACCAGTGATATGACAGCGTCCAAAAGGACAGATACGCAGTATTTT.

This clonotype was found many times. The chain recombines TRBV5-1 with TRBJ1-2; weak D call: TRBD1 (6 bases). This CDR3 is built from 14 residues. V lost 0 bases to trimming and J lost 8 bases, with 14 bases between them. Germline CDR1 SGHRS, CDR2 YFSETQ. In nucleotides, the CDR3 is TGCGCCAGCAGCTTGGGAACAGGGTTTCTGGGCTACACCTTC. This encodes CASSLGTGFLGYTF.

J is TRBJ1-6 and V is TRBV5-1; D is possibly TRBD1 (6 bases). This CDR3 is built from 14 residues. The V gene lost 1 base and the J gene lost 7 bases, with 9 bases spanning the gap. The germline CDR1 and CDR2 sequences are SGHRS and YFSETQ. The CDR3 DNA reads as TGCGCCAGCAGCTTGACAGGGTGGAATTCACCCCTCCACTTT. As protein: CASSLTGWNSPLHF.

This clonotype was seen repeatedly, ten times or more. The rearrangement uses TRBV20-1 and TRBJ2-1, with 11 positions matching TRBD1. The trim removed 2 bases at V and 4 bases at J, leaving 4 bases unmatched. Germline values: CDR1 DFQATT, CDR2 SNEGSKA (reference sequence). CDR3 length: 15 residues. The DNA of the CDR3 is TGCAGTGCTAGAAAGGGGACAGGGGGATACAATGAGCAGTTCTTC. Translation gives CSARKGTGGYNEQFF.

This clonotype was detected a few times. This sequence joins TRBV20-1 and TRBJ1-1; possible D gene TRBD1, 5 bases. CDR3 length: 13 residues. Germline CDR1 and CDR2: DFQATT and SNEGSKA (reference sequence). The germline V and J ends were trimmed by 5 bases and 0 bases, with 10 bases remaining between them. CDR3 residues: CSADQGVNTEAFF. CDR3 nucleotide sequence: TGCAGTGCTGACCAGGGTGTGAACACTGAAGCTTTCTTT.

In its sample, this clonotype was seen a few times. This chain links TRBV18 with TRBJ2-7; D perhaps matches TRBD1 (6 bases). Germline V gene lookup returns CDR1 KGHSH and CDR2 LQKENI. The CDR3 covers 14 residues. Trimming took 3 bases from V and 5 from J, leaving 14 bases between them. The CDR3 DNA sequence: TGTGCCAGCTCACCCCCCACAGGGCTGAACGAGCAGTACTTC. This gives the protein CASSPPTGLNEQYF.

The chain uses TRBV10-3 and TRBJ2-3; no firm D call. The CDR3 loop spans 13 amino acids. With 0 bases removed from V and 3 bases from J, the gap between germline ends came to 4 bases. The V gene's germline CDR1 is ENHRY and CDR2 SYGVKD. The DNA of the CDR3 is TGTGCCATCAGTGAGTCGTTTACAGATACGCAGTATTTT. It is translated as CAISESFTDTQYF.

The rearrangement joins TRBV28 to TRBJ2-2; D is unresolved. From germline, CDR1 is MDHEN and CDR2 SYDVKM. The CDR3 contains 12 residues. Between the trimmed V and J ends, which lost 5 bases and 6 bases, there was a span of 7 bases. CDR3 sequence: CASSHRPGELFF. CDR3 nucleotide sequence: TGTGCCAGCAGTCATCGGCCCGGGGAGCTGTTTTTT.

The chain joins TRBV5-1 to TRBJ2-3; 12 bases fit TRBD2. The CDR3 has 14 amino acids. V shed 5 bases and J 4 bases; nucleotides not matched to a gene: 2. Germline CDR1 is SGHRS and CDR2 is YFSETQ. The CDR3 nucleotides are TGCGCCAGCAGGACTAGCGGGAGTGCAGATACGCAGTATTTT. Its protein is CASRTSGSADTQYF. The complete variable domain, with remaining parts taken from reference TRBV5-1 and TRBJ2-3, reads KAGVTQTPRYLIKTRGQQVTLSCSPISGHRSVSWYQQTPGQGLQFLFEYFSETQRNKGNFPGRFSGRQFSNSRSEMNVSTLELGDSALYLCASRTSGSADTQYFGPGTRLTVL.

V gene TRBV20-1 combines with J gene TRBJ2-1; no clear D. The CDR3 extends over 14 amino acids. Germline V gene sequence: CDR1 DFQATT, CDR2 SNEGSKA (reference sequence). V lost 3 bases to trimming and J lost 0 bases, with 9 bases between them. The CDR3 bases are TGCAGTGCTAGGCCCCCCAGCTCCTACAATGAGCAGTTCTTC. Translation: CSARPPSSYNEQFF.

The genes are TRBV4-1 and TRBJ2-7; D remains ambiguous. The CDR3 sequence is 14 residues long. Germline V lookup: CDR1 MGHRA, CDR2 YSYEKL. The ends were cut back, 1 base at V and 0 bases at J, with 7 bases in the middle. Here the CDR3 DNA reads TGCGCCAGCAGCCAAGCTACCAGCTCCTACGAGCAGTACTTC. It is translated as CASSQATSSYEQYF.

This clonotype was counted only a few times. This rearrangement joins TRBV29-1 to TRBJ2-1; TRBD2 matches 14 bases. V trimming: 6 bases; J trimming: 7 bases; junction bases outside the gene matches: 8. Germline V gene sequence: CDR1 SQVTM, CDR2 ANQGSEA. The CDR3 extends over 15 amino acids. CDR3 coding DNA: TGCAGCGTCAACTGGGGACTAGCGGGAGATAATGAGCAGTTCTTC. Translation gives CSVNWGLAGDNEQFF.

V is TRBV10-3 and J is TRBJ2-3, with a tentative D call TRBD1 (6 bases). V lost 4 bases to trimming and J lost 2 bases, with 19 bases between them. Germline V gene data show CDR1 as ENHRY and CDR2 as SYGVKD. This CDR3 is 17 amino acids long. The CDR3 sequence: CAISARGPQMSTDTQYF. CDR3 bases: TGTGCCATCAGTGCCAGGGGACCGCAAATGTCCACAGATACGCAGTATTTT.

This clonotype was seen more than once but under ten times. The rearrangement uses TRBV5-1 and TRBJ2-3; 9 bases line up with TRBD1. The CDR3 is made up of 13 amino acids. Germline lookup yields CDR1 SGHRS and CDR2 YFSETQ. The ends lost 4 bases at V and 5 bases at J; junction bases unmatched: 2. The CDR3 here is CASSKGQGDTQYF. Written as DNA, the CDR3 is TGCGCCAGCAGCAAGGGACAGGGAGATACGCAGTATTTT.

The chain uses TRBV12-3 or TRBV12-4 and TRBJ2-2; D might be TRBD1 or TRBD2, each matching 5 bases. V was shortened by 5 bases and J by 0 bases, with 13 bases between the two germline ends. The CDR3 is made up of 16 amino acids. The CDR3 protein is CASSTRDQANTGELFF. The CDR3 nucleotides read TGTGCCAGCAGTACCCGGGACCAGGCGAACACCGGGGAGCTGTTTTTT.

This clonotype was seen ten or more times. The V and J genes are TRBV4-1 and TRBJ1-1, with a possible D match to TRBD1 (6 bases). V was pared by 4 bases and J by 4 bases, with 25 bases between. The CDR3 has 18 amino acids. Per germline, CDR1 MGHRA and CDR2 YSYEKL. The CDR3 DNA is TGCGCCAGCAGCCTTTTTCCTACGACAGGAGGGTTTGCCACTGAAGCTTTCTTT. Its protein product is CASSLFPTTGGFATEAFF.

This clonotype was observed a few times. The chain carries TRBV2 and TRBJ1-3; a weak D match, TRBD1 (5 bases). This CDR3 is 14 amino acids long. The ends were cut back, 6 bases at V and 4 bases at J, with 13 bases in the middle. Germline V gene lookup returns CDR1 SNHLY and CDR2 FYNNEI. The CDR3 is CASSPDTLGNTIYF. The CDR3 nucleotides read TGTGCCAGCAGCCCGGACACATTGGGAAACACCATATATTTT.